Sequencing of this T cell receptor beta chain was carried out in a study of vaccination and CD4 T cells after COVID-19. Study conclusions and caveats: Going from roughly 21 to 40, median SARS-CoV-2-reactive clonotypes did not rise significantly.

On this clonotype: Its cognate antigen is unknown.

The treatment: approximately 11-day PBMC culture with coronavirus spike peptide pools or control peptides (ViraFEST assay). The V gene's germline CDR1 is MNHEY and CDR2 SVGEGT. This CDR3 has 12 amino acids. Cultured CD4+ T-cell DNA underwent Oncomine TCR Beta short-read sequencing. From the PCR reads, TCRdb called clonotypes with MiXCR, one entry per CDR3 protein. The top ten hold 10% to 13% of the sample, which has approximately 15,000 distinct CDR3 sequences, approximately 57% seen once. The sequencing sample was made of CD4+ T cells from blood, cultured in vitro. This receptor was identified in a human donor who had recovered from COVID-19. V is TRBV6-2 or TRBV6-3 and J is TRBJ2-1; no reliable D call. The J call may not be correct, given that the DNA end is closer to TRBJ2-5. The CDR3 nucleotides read TGTGCCAGCACCCCCAGAAACAAGACCCAGTACTTC. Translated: CASTPRNKTQYF.